Listed here is a single T cell receptor beta chain. What it recognizes is unknown. Other DNA sequences in this sample translate to the same CDR3. Assay: immunoSEQ multiplex PCR; the TCRdb copy retains only in-frame clones and omits some. Here the sample spans more than 110,000 clones, 75% to 80% being singletons. CDR3 length: 11 residues. V was trimmed by 6 bases and J by 4 bases, leaving 4 bases between them. The germline V gene encodes CDR1 MDHEN and CDR2 SYDVKM. The data belong to a study of cytotoxic CD8 clonotypes in ibrutinib-treated CLL. Findings and limits, study-wide: Whereas clonality rose at ibrutinib response, it declined toward baseline at progression. Pretreatment clonality was elevated relative to age-matched healthy donors and paralleled circulating CD8+ T-cell counts. Shared public clonotypes were rare, and on treatment they either got smaller or stayed the same.

This chain joins TRBV28 and TRBJ1-5; D ambiguous. The input for sequencing was PBMCs, taken after 24 months of ibrutinib treatment. This receptor was identified in a human donor with chronic lymphocytic leukemia. The CDR3 here is CASSTNQPQHF. CDR3 DNA sequence: TGTGCCAGCAGCACAAATCAGCCCCAGCATTTT.